Listed here is a single TCR beta chain. The antigen is unknown. Regulatory T cells were sorted as CD4+CD25hiCD127low/negative cells. The table came from immunoSEQ multiplex PCR; TCRdb's copy has only in-frame clones and leaves some out. The data hold some 3,100 clones, with about 78% observed a single time. The data were taken from a study of B cell selection in AIRE deficiency. Overall study findings and caveats: Only roughly 9% of approximately 3,700 shared Treg sequences were patient-specific; roughly 30% healthy-specific. Approximately 30% of healthy-donor shared Treg TCRbeta sequences appeared in patient Tconv cells. Shared Treg sequences had shorter CDR3s, biased toward rearrangements with few non-templated insertions.

V lost 3 bases and J lost 6, with 18 bases in between. This CDR3 comprises 15 residues. CDR1 is SGDLS, CDR2 YYNGEE, per germline. The rearrangement links TRBV9 to TRBJ2-5; D gene unclear. The sequenced sample was Tregs sorted from PBMCs. The receptor was isolated from a human donor with AIRE deficiency. CDR3 sequence (DNA): TGTGCCAGCAGCGCAAATTTTAGGCAGTGGCAGACCCAGTACTTC. Translated: CASSANFRQWQTQYF.